Listed below are T cell receptor beta chains from one sample, sequenced in a study of blood T cells in healthy people across ages. TCRdb used MiXCR to reprocess the 5' RACE reads, holding one entry per CDR3 protein. The table has more than 1,400,000 distinct CDR3 sequences, 42% seen once. The material sequenced was blood. The receptors here all came from a woman aged 18-30 years in good health. CDR3s include the opening cysteine and the closing phenylalanine or tryptophan. Fields, in order: J gene, D gene, V gene, clone size, CDR3 protein, CDR3 DNA. D genes are given only for firm matches. Only some rows state a clone size, as once, few, many or a class for expanded clones.

TRBJ2-7 TRBD1 TRBV5-1 . CASSFRGQAQFSGYNEQYF TGCGCCAGCAGCTTCCGCGGACAGGCCCAATTTTCGGGCTACAATGAGCAGTACTTC
TRBJ1-1 . TRBV12-3/TRBV12-4 . CASSFGTNTEAFF TGTGCCAGCAGTTTCGGGACGAACACTGAAGCTTTCTTT
TRBJ2-3 . TRBV20-1 . CSARSVSPTDTQYF TGCAGTGCTAGAAGTGTCAGCCCCACAGATACGCAGTATTTT
TRBJ2-7 TRBD2 TRBV11-1 . CASISTRPTLAGIYEQYF TGTGCCAGCATATCTACTAGACCAACCTTAGCGGGAATTTACGAGCAGTACTTC
TRBJ2-3 . TRBV20-1 few CSARVPKRLASGTDTQYF TGCAGTGCTAGAGTCCCCAAACGGCTAGCATCAGGCACAGATACGCAGTATTTT
TRBJ2-7 TRBD2 TRBV4-2 few CASSRGTSGGYEQYF TGTGCCAGCAGCCGAGGGACTAGCGGGGGGTACGAGCAGTACTTC
TRBJ1-5 . TRBV20-1 . CSARAGGEFNQPQHF TGCAGTGCCCGGGCCGGGGGCGAATTCAATCAGCCCCAGCATTTT
TRBJ1-5 TRBD1 TRBV9 . CASSSKGTGNQPQHF TGTGCCAGCAGCTCCAAGGGGACAGGCAATCAGCCCCAGCATTTT
TRBJ2-7 TRBD1 TRBV20-1 . CSVAEWTGRFLYEQYF TGCAGTGTCGCTGAGTGGACAGGGAGGTTCCTCTACGAGCAGTACTTC
TRBJ2-2 TRBD1 TRBV5-1 few CASSLDRANTGELFF TGCGCCAGCAGCCTTGACAGGGCGAACACCGGGGAGCTGTTTTTT
TRBJ2-7 . TRBV27 . CASSVTQGPYEQYF TGTGCCAGCAGTGTAACTCAGGGACCCTACGAGCAGTACTTC
TRBJ2-2 . TRBV3-1 . CASSQDLRSRNTGELFF TGTGCCAGCAGCCAAGATTTGAGGTCCAGGAACACCGGGGAGCTGTTTTTT
TRBJ1-1 . TRBV5-1 . CASSSGGRNTEAFF TGCGCCAGCAGCTCCGGGGGAAGGAACACTGAAGCTTTCTTT
TRBJ2-7 TRBD2 TRBV20-1 . CTGALAGTYEQYF TGCACTGGGGCGCTAGCGGGGACTTACGAGCAGTACTTC
TRBJ2-4 . TRBV20-1 . CSAIEGLAKNIQYF TGCAGTGCCATAGAGGGGCTAGCCAAAAACATTCAGTACTTC
TRBJ1-5 . TRBV12-3/TRBV12-4 . CASSSTTASNQPQHF TGTGCCAGCAGTTCTACGACAGCCAGCAATCAGCCCCAGCATTTT
TRBJ2-7 TRBD2 TRBV2 . CARARGTSANSYEQYF TGTGCCAGAGCCAGAGGGACTAGCGCAAACTCCTACGAGCAGTACTTC
TRBJ2-7 TRBD2 TRBV20-1 . CSAVVVIAGDYEQYF TGCAGTGCCGTCGTGGTGATAGCGGGAGACTACGAGCAGTACTTC
TRBJ1-6 . TRBV20-1 . CSAKDRSSAPLHF TGCAGTGCTAAAGACAGGTCGTCGGCACCCCTCCACTTT
TRBJ2-1 . TRBV6-6 . CASTQRGGRNEQFF TGTGCCAGCACCCAAAGGGGGGGGAGGAATGAGCAGTTCTTC
TRBJ2-4 . TRBV7-2 . CASSLTTGPLAKNIQYF TGTGCCAGCAGCCTTACCACGGGGCCTCTAGCCAAAAACATTCAGTACTTC
TRBJ2-7 . TRBV11-2 . CASSEETGTSPYEQYF TGTGCCAGCAGCGAAGAGACCGGGACATCCCCCTACGAGCAGTACTTC
TRBJ2-1 TRBD2 TRBV5-1 . CASSRPTSGGDRNEQFF TGCGCCAGCAGCCGGCCGACTAGCGGGGGTGATAGGAATGAGCAGTTCTTC
TRBJ2-1 TRBD1 TRBV2 few CASSSRDSKGNEQFF TGTGCCAGCAGTTCCCGGGACAGTAAAGGCAATGAGCAGTTCTTC
TRBJ1-3 . TRBV11-2 . CASSPSATGNTIYF TGTGCCAGCAGCCCCTCGGCTACTGGAAACACCATATATTTT
TRBJ1-1 TRBD1 TRBV5-1 few CASSSAGQGVMNTEAFF TGCGCCAGCAGCTCGGCGGGACAGGGGGTCATGAACACTGAAGCTTTCTTT
TRBJ1-2 . TRBV20-1 many CSAPLGRQVLNTF TGCAGTGCTCCCTTAGGACGTCAGGTCCTCAACACCTTC
TRBJ1-5 . TRBV28 few CACSLTGTDQPQHF TGTGCCTGCTCGTTGACAGGAACGGACCAGCCCCAGCATTTT
TRBJ2-7 . TRBV28 . CASSIDTTDYEQYF TGTGCCAGCAGCATCGACACAACCGATTACGAGCAGTACTTC
TRBJ1-1 . TRBV29-1 many CSVDPAENTEAFF TGCAGCGTTGATCCGGCTGAGAACACTGAAGCTTTCTTT
TRBJ2-5 . TRBV9 . CASSDPRVREETQYF TGTGCCAGCAGCGACCCACGAGTTCGGGAGGAGACCCAGTACTTC